Following are 18 T cell receptor beta chains from one sample sequenced in a study of T cell responses to AZD1222 COVID-19 vaccine. Assay: immunoSEQ multiplex PCR; the TCRdb copy retains only in-frame clones and omits some. Altogether roughly 200,000 clones are present, around 94% being singletons, with the ten largest covering over 1.5%. The specimen comprised peripheral blood, sampled 28 days after the second dose of the MenACWY control vaccine. The receptors were sampled from an adult who received the MenACWY meningococcal vaccine as a control.

The V call is TRBV6-5, the J call TRBJ1-1, with TRBD1 matching 7 bases. V was clipped by 6 bases and J by 1 base; unmatched bases: 8. This CDR3 contains 15 residues. Germline assignment: CDR1 MNHEY and CDR2 SVGAGI. DNA of the CDR3: TGTGCCAGCAGACCACCGACAGGGCCGAACACTGAAGCTTTCTTT. It yields the protein CASRPPTGPNTEAFF.

V gene TRBV6-6 combines with J gene TRBJ2-7; 11 bases are a match to TRBD1. The CDR3 runs 14 residues. Germline V CDR1 and CDR2: MNHNY, SVGAGI (reference sequence). Trimming removed 2 bases from V and 5 bases from J; junction bases left unmatched: 2. The CDR3 protein is CASSYRTGGHEQYF. Written as DNA, the CDR3 is TGTGCCAGCAGTTACCGGACAGGGGGCCACGAGCAGTACTTC.

The chain uses TRBV13 and TRBJ1-1; D is possibly TRBD1 (6 bases). Germline-derived CDR1 and CDR2 are PRHDT and FYEKMQ (reference sequence). V dropped 1 base and J dropped 6 bases, with 12 bases sitting between them. This CDR3 contains 14 residues. The CDR3 protein is CASSLAGQFAEAFF. The CDR3 nucleotides are TGTGCCAGCAGCTTAGCCGGACAGTTCGCTGAAGCTTTCTTT.

The V gene is TRBV19, the J gene TRBJ1-3; tentatively, D is TRBD1 (5 bases). CDR1 and CDR2 (germline): LNHDA, SQIVND (reference sequence). The CDR3 is 16 amino acids. The V and J ends lost 4 bases and 0 bases respectively, with 13 bases between them. CDR3 sequence reads: CASSTGGPRSGNTIYF. The CDR3 DNA reads TGTGCCAGTAGTACGGGGGGACCACGCTCTGGAAACACCATATATTTT.

The chain links TRBV2 to TRBJ2-7; TRBD2 agrees at 9 bases. Germline V gene sequence: CDR1 SNHLY, CDR2 FYNNEI. The CDR3 has 15 residues. J was trimmed by 9 bases and V by 6 bases; bases with no gene match: 15. The DNA of the CDR3 is TGTGCCAGCAGGCTAAATGTACTAGCGGGCGGTGGGCAGTACTTC. This translates into CASRLNVLAGGGQYF.

V gene TRBV4-1 combines with J gene TRBJ1-5; D gene uncertain. V was trimmed by 0 bases and J by 0 bases, leaving 9 bases between them. This CDR3 contains 16 residues. The germline gives CDR1 MGHRA, CDR2 YSYEKL. CDR3 bases: TGCGCCAGCAGCCAAGATTCAGCCGATAGCAATCAGCCCCAGCATTTT. Amino acids: CASSQDSADSNQPQHF.

The CDR3 is CASSYSRLAGGEQFF. CDR3 nucleotide sequence: TGTGCCAGCAGTTACTCAAGGCTAGCGGGAGGTGAGCAGTTCTTC. The chain couples TRBV6-5 to TRBJ2-1, with 11 positions matching TRBD2. CDR1 is MNHEY, CDR2 SVGAGI, per germline. The V segment lost 0 bases and the J segment 9 bases; nucleotides outside the gene matches: 4. The CDR3 runs to 15 residues.

This chain links TRBV7-9 with TRBJ1-5; D perhaps matches TRBD1 (5 bases). CDR1 and CDR2 (germline): SEHNR, FQNEAQ (reference sequence). CDR3 length: 14 amino acids. Trimming took off 1 base at V and 7 bases at J, with 11 bases between the two ends. CDR3: CASSLGDFAQPQHF. CDR3 nucleotide sequence: TGTGCCAGCAGCTTAGGGGACTTCGCCCAGCCCCAGCATTTT.

The chain uses TRBV30 and TRBJ2-7; D is ambiguous. The CDR3 sequence is 12 residues long. V lost 3 bases and J lost 4, with 10 bases in between. CDR1 and CDR2 from the germline V gene are GTSNPN and SVGIG (reference sequence). The CDR3 reads CAWSPQLYEQYF. The CDR3 region has the DNA TGTGCCTGGAGCCCCCAACTTTACGAGCAGTACTTC. Looking up the rest from reference TRBV30 and TRBJ2-7 gives the full variable domain: SQTIHQWPATLVQPVGSPLSLECTVEGTSNPNLYWYRQAAGRGLQLLFYSVGIGQISSEVPQNLSASRPQDRQFILSSKKLLLSDSGFYLCAWSPQLYEQYFGPGTRLTVT.

The gene calls are TRBV6-5 and TRBJ2-5; TRBD1 matches 7 bases. Trimming cost V 6 bases and J 2 bases; bases outside gene matches: 6. This CDR3 is built from 14 residues. Germline CDR1 reads MNHEY; CDR2 reads SVGAGI. DNA for the CDR3: TGTGCCAGCAGAACAGGGGCGCATCAAGAGACCCAGTACTTC. Translated, it gives CASRTGAHQETQYF.

This clone was found a few times. The genes are TRBV19 and TRBJ1-4, with TRBD1 matching 7 bases. CDR3 length: 13 amino acids. V dropped 3 bases and J dropped 16; count of bases not matched to a gene: 11. Germline V gene lookup returns CDR1 LNHDA and CDR2 SQIVND (reference sequence). The CDR3, as DNA: TGTGCCAGTAGTATCAGGCGACAGGGCCCTCAGTTTTTT. Its protein is CASSIRRQGPQFF.

The chain uses TRBV6-1 and TRBJ2-3; D is unclear. Per the germline V gene, CDR1 is MNHNS and CDR2 is SASEGT. The CDR3 is 11 residues long. Trimming cost V 2 bases and J 7 bases, with 4 bases left between them. CDR3 sequence reads: CASSELYTQYF. CDR3 nucleotides: TGTGCCAGCAGTGAATTGTATACGCAGTATTTT.

V usage is TRBV4-3 and J usage is TRBJ2-7; the D call may be TRBD1 or TRBD2 (5 bases each). The length of the CDR3 is 16 residues. Trimming took off 0 bases at V and 2 bases at J, with 14 bases between the two ends. Germline lookup yields CDR1 LGHNA and CDR2 YSLEER. The CDR3 loop reads CASSQETGTATYEQYF. Here the CDR3 DNA reads TGCGCCAGCAGCCAAGAGACCGGGACGGCTACCTACGAGCAGTACTTC.

The chain joins TRBV5-1 to TRBJ2-3; 11 nucleotides align to TRBD2. V shed 0 bases and J 1 base; nucleotides not matched to a gene: 10. The CDR3 runs to 19 residues. Germline CDR1 reads SGHRS; CDR2 reads YFSETQ. CDR3 residues: CASSLGTSGLSGGTDTQYF. CDR3 coding DNA: TGCGCCAGCAGCTTGGGGACTAGCGGGCTCTCGGGGGGCACAGATACGCAGTATTTT.

The chain links TRBV19 to TRBJ2-2; D is ambiguous. V lost 6 bases and J 3 bases, leaving 5 bases between the germline ends. The CDR3 spans 12 residues. Germline CDR1 is LNHDA and CDR2 is SQIVND (reference sequence). The CDR3 nucleotides read TGTGCCAGTAGCTTAGACACCGGGGAGCTGTTTTTT. It encodes CASSLDTGELFF.

CDR3 coding DNA: TGCGCCAGCAGCCAGGATCGGGGGACAGAAAACATTCAGTACTTC. Its protein product is CASSQDRGTENIQYF. The V gene is TRBV4-3, the J gene TRBJ2-4; the D gene is possibly TRBD1 (7 bases). From germline, CDR1 is LGHNA and CDR2 YSLEER. The CDR3 runs to 15 residues. Trimming took off 3 bases at V and 5 bases at J, with 14 bases between the two ends.

CDR3 residues: CAWSAQGLWAGANVLTF. In DNA form, the CDR3 reads TGTGCCTGGAGCGCCCAGGGGCTCTGGGCTGGGGCCAACGTCCTGACTTTC. The chain employs TRBV30 and TRBJ2-6; possible D gene TRBD1, 6 bases. The CDR3 has 17 amino acids. Germline V gene data show CDR1 as GTSNPN and CDR2 as SVGIG (reference sequence). Trimming cost V 3 bases and J 2 bases, with 17 bases left between them.

CDR3 bases: TGTGCCAGCGCAGGGAACACTGAAGCTTTCTTT. This gives the protein CASAGNTEAFF. The J gene is TRBJ1-1, the V gene TRBV6-5; D is uncertain. The CDR3 covers 11 residues. V shed 8 bases and J shed 1 base, with 5 bases lying between them. Germline CDR1 reads MNHEY; CDR2 reads SVGAGI.